This TCR beta chain was sequenced during a study of post-analysis software for immune sequencing data. For the study at large: The patients showed relapsing-remitting, secondary progressive and progressive-relapsing multiple sclerosis courses. General observations from the study: A handful of TRBV segments, including TRBV5-6, TRBV5-1 and TRBV20-1, were more frequent in patients than controls. Controls showed significantly higher normalized Chao1 diversity than did multiple sclerosis patients.

Only a few counts were recorded for this clonotype. Its antigen is unidentified. V lost 0 bases, J lost 0 bases, and 10 bases lay in between. Germline V CDR1 and CDR2: SGDLS, YYNGEE. CDR3 size: 15 residues. The TCR beta cDNA libraries carried unique molecular identifiers. TCRdb processed the PCR reads anew with MiXCR; each CDR3 protein has one entry. The data show hundreds of thousands of distinct CDR3 sequences, 55% to 60% seen once. The sequenced sample was blood. The chain recombines TRBV9 with TRBJ2-7; D is uncertain. This receptor was obtained from a girl aged 2 to 9 with multiple sclerosis. CDR3 amino acids: CASSVGDWSSYEQYF. The CDR3, as DNA: TGTGCCAGCAGCGTAGGAGACTGGAGCTCCTACGAGCAGTACTTC.